These 10 T cell receptor beta chains came from one sample sequenced in a study of cytotoxic CD8 clonotypes in ibrutinib-treated CLL. Libraries were prepared by immunoSEQ multiplex PCR; TCRdb keeps only in-frame clonotypes and omits some of them. The table shows more than 12,000 clones, with 70% occurring only once. The source material was PBMCs, sampled before ibrutinib treatment. Source of these receptors: a human donor with chronic lymphocytic leukemia.

This chain connects TRBV28 to TRBJ2-5; 10 bases map to TRBD1. From germline, CDR1 is MDHEN and CDR2 SYDVKM. The V segment lost 6 bases and the J segment 2 bases; nucleotides outside the gene matches: 6. CDR3 length equals 15 residues. This CDR3 reads CASRPRTGGQETQYF. The CDR3 region has the DNA TGTGCCAGCAGACCCCGGACAGGGGGTCAAGAGACCCAGTACTTC.

This clone appeared once. The J gene is TRBJ2-7, the V gene TRBV13; D tentatively fits TRBD1 or TRBD2 (5 bases each). The V gene lost 0 bases and the J gene lost 0 bases, with 12 bases spanning the gap. The V gene's germline CDR1 is PRHDT and CDR2 FYEKMQ (reference sequence). The CDR3 is 16 residues long. The CDR3 DNA reads as TGTGCCAGCAGCTTAGGTCTGGGGACGCCCTCCTACGAGCAGTACTTC. It translates to CASSLGLGTPSYEQYF.

This clone has more than one count but fewer than ten. The chain recombines TRBV5-1 with TRBJ2-7; 7 bases fit TRBD2. This CDR3 has 14 residues. The trim removed 0 bases at V and 5 bases at J, leaving 5 bases unmatched. The germline gives CDR1 SGHRS, CDR2 YFSETQ. CDR3: CASSLGLAVDEQYF. CDR3 DNA: TGCGCCAGCAGCTTGGGGCTAGCGGTCGACGAGCAGTACTTC.

As to this clone: The junction and the germline gene differ at one end; a read error may be behind it. Here the CDR3 reads CASSPQSQGLGYTF. The DNA for the CDR3 is TGTGCCAGCTCGCCACAGTCACAGGGGCTTGGCTACACCTTC. The chain combines TRBV18 with TRBJ1-2; 7 bases are shared with TRBD1. Germline V gene lookup returns CDR1 KGHSH and CDR2 LQKENI. The CDR3 spans 14 residues.

This clone occurred a few times. The chain joins TRBV7-8 to TRBJ1-2; no firm D call. Germline-derived CDR1 and CDR2 are SGHVS and FQNEAQ. The CDR3 totals 14 residues. The V gene lost 1 base and the J gene lost 5 bases, with 11 bases spanning the gap. In DNA, the CDR3 is TGTGCCAGCAGCTTAGATCCCGGGTCGTATGGCTACACCTTC. Translation: CASSLDPGSYGYTF.

The V gene is TRBV5-1, the J gene TRBJ1-6; 8 bases are shared with TRBD1. This CDR3 has 16 residues. Germline V CDR1 and CDR2: SGHRS, YFSETQ. V was pared by 5 bases and J by 8 bases, with 12 bases of the junction left unmatched. Here the CDR3 DNA reads TGCGCCAGCAGGCTTGGGTCGGACAGGGTGGATTCACCCCTCCACTTT. Its translation is CASRLGSDRVDSPLHF.

The chain employs TRBV14 and TRBJ1-2, with 8 positions matching TRBD1. With V trimmed by 1 base and J by 8 bases, 6 bases remained unmatched. This CDR3 has 14 residues. CDR1 is SGHDN and CDR2 is FVKESK in the germline V gene. The CDR3 DNA follows: TGTGCCAGCAGCCAAGCCGGGGCAGGGGGCGGCTACACCTTC. It is translated as CASSQAGAGGGYTF.

This CDR3 reads CASSPASTGPYEQYF. CDR3 bases: TGTGCCAGCAGCCCAGCCTCCACTGGCCCCTACGAGCAGTACTTC. The chain combines TRBV13 with TRBJ2-7; D gene unclear. Germline CDR1 and CDR2: PRHDT and FYEKMQ (reference sequence). V lost 5 bases, J lost 2 bases, and 16 bases lay in between. The CDR3 has 15 amino acids.

The gene calls are TRBV7-2 and TRBJ2-3; D gene uncertain. The CDR3 has 12 residues. V lost 5 bases, J lost 3 bases, and 6 bases lay in between. In germline, CDR1 is SGHTA, CDR2 FQGNSA. The CDR3 sequence: CASSASTDTQYF. CDR3 nucleotides: TGTGCCAGCAGCGCTTCGACAGATACGCAGTATTTT.

The chain joins TRBV6-9 to TRBJ1-2; 8 bases agree with TRBD1. The CDR3 has 14 amino acids. The J segment lost 8 bases and the V segment lost 3 bases, leaving 8 bases of the junction unmatched. Per the germline V gene, CDR1 is MNHGY and CDR2 is SVAAGI. CDR3 protein: CASSYWPRGQGYTF. The CDR3 DNA is TGTGCCAGCAGTTACTGGCCCAGGGGGCAGGGCTACACCTTC.